This TCR beta chain was sequenced in a study of T cells in tumors after PD-1 blockade. Study context: Some patients also took daily vismodegib 150 mg during anti-PD-1 treatment. Peripheral blood samples averaged around 38,000 unique clonotypes and around 120,000 templates.

The repertoire was sequenced with immunoSEQ multiplex PCR; TCRdb's copy has only in-frame clones and lacks some. The data contain tens of thousands of clones, about 74% of them singletons. Study-wide findings and caveats: Some novel exhausted tumor clones appeared in pre-treatment blood, suggesting peripheral recruitment.

Comment on this clone: The antigen remains unidentified.

The V end lost 6 bases, the J end lost 5 bases, and 19 bases lay between the germline ends. Germline-derived CDR1 and CDR2 are MNHEY and SVGAGI. The CDR3 has 15 residues. The chain has TRBV6-5 and TRBJ2-5; no definite D call. This TCR came from a human donor with basal cell carcinoma. This material consisted of PBMCs, taken after anti-PD-1 treatment. The CDR3 region is CASSPGPFTQETQYF. The CDR3 bases are TGTGCCAGCAGCCCGGGCCCCTTCACCCAGGAGACCCAGTACTTC.